This TCR beta chain is from a study of blood T cell repertoires in COVID-19. Germline V CDR1 and CDR2: SGHVS, FNYEAQ. Trimming took 2 bases from V and 1 from J, leaving 20 bases between them. The CDR3 totals 18 residues. Sequencing used immunoSEQ multiplex PCR; TCRdb keeps in-frame clones, though not all of them. The sample consists of approximately 300,000 clones, 89% of them appearing once. Only one count was recorded for this clone. The sequenced material came from peripheral blood. The chain joins TRBV7-6 to TRBJ2-5; tentatively, D is TRBD2 (7 bases). The source of this sequence is a man aged 18 to 29 who had recovered from COVID-19. Written as DNA, the CDR3 is TGTGCCAGCAGCTTAAGTCGTGTGTACGGGGGGCCCCAAGAGACCCAGTACTTC. It translates to CASSLSRVYGGPQETQYF.